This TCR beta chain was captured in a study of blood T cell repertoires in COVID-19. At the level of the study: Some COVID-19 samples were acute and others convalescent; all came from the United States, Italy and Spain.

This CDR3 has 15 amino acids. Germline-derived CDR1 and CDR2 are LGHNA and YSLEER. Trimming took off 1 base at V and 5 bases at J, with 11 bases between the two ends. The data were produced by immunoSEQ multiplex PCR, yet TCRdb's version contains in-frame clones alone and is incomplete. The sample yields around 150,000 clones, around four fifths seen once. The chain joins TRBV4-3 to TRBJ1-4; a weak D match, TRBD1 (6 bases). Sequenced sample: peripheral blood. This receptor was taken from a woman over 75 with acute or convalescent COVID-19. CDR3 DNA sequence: TGCGCCAGCAGCCAAGGTCGGGGACAAAATGAAAAACTGTTTTTT. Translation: CASSQGRGQNEKLFF.